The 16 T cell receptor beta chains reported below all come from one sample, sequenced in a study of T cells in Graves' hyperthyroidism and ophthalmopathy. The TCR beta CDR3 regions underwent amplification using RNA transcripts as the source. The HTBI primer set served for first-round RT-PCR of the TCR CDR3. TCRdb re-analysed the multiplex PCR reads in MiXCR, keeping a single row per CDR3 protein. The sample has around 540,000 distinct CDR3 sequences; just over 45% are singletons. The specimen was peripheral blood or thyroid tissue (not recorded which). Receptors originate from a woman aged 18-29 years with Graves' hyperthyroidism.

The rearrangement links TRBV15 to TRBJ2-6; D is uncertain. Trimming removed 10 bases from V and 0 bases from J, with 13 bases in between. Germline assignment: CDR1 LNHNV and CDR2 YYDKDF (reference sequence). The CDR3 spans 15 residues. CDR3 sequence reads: CASTGRNSGANVLTF. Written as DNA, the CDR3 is TGTGCCAGCACCGGACGGAACTCTGGGGCCAACGTCCTGACTTTC.

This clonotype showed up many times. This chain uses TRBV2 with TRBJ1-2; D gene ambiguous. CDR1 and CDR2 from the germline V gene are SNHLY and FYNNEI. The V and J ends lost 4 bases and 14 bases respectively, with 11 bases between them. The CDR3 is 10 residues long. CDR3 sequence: CASSGGWGTF. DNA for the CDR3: TGTGCCAGCAGTGGCGGGTGGGGAACCTTC.

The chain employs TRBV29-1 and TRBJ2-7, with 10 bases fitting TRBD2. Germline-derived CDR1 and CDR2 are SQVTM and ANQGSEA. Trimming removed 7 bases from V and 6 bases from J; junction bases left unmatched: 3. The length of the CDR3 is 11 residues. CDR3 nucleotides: TGCAGCGCACAGCGGGAGGGCGAGCAGTACTTC. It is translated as CSAQREGEQYF.

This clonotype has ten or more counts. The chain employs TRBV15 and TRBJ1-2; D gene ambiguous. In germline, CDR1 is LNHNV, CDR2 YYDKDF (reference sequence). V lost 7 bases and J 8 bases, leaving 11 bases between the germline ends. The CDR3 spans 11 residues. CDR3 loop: CATNNNGGYTF. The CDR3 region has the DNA TGTGCCACCAACAACAATGGAGGCTACACCTTC.

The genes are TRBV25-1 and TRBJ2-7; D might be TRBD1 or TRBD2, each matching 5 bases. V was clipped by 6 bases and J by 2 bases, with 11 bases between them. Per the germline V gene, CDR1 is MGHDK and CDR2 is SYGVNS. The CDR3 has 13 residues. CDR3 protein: CASRSGHTYEQYF. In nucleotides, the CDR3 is TGTGCCAGCAGAAGCGGACACACCTACGAGCAGTACTTC.

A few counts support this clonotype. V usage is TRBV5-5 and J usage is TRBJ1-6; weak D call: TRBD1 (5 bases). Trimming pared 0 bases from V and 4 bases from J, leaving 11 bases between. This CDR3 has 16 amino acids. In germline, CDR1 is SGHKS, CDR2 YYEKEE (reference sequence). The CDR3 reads CASSLGWGRYNSPLHF. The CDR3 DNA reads TGTGCCAGCAGCTTGGGCTGGGGACGGTATAATTCACCCCTCCACTTT.

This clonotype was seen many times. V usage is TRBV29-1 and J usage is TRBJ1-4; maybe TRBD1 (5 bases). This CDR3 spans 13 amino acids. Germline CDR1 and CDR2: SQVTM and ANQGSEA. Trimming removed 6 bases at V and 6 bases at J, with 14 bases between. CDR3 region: CSVAGSFDEKLFF. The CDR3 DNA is TGCAGCGTAGCAGGGTCCTTCGATGAAAAACTGTTTTTT.

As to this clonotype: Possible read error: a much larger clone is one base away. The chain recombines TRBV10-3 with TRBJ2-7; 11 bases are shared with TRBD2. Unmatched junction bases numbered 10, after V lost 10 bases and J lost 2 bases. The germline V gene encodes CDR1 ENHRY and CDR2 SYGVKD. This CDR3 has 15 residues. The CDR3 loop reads CASRARGLAAYEQYF. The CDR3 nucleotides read TGTGCCAGCAGGGCGCGGGGACTAGCGGCCTACGAGCAGTACTTC.

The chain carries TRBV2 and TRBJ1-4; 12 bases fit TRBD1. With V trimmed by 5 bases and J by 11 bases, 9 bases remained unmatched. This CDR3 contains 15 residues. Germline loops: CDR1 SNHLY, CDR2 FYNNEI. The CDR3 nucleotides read TGTGCCAGCAGTTACTCAGGGACAGGGGGCGGGAAACTGTTTTTT. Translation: CASSYSGTGGGKLFF.

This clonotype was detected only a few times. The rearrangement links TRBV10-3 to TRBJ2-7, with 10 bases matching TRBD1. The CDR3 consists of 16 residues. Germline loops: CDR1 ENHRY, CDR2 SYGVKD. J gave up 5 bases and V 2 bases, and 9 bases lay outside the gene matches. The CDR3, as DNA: TGTGCCATCAGTGAGCCCACGGACAGGGGGTATAACGAGCAGTACTTC. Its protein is CAISEPTDRGYNEQYF.

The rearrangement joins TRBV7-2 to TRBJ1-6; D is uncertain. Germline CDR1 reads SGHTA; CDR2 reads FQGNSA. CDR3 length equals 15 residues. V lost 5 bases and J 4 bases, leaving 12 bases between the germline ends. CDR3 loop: CASSRPGEYNSPLHF. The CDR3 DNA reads TGTGCCAGCAGCCGCCCTGGAGAGTATAATTCACCCCTCCACTTT.

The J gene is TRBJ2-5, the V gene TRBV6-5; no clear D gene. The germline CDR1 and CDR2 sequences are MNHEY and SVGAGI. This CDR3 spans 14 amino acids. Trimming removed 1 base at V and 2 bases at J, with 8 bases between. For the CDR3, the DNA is TGTGCCAGCAGTTACTTAGGGCGGCAAGAGACCCAGTACTTC. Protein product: CASSYLGRQETQYF.

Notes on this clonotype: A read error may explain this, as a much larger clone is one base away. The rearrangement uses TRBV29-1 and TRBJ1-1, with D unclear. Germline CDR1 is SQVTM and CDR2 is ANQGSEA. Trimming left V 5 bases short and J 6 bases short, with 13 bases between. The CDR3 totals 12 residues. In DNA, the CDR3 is TGCAGCGTTTCTGACTGCTCCCCTGAAGCTTTCTTT. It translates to CSVSDCSPEAFF.

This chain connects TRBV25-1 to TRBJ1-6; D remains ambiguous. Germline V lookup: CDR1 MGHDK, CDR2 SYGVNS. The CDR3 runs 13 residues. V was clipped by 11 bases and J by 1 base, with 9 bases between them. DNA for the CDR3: TGTGCCTATGCGGGGTCCTATAATTCACCCCTCCACTTT. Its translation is CAYAGSYNSPLHF.

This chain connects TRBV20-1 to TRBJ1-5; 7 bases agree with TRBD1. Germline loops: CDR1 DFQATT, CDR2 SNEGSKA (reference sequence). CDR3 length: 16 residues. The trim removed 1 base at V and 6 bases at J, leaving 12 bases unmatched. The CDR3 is CSARGGLGGRSQPQHF. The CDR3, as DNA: TGCAGTGCTAGAGGTGGGTTAGGGGGCCGGTCTCAGCCCCAGCATTTT.

The CDR3 reads CASSYGQGRSYEQYF. CDR3 in DNA: TGTGCCAGCAGTTACGGGCAGGGAAGGAGCTACGAGCAGTACTTC. The genes are TRBV7-2 and TRBJ2-7; possible D gene TRBD1, 5 bases. Trimming left V 6 bases short and J 3 bases short, with 18 bases between. Germline V gene data show CDR1 as SGHTA and CDR2 as FQGNSA. This CDR3 comprises 15 residues.